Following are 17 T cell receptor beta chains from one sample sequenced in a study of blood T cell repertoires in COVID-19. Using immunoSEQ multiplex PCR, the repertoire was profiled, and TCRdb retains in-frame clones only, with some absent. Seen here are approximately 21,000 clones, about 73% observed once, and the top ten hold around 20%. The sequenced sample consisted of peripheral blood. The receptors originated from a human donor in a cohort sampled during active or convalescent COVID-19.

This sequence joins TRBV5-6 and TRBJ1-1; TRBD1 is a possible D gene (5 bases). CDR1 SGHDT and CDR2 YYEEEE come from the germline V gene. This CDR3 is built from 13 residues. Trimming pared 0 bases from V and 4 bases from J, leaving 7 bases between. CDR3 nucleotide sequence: TGTGCCAGCAGCTTGGGGAGGGGCACTGAAGCTTTCTTT. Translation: CASSLGRGTEAFF.

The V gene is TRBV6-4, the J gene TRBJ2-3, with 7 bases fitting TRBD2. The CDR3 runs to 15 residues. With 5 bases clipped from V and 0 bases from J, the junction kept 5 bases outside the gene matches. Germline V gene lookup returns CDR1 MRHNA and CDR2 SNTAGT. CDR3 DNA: TGTGCCAGCAGTCCCATAGCGGGCAGCACAGATACGCAGTATTTT. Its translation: CASSPIAGSTDTQYF.

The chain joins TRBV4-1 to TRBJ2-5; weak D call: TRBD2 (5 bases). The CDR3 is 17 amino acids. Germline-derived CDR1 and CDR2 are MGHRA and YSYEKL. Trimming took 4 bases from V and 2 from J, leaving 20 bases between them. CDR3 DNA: TGCGCCAGCAGCCCGAAAGGGTTCGGGCGGACTCAAGAGACCCAGTACTTC. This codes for CASSPKGFGRTQETQYF.

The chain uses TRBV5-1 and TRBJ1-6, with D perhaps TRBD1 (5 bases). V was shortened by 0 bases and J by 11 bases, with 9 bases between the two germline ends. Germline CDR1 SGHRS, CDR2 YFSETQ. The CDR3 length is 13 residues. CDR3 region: CASSLEGEAPLHF. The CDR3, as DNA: TGCGCCAGCAGCTTGGAAGGGGAGGCACCCCTCCACTTT.

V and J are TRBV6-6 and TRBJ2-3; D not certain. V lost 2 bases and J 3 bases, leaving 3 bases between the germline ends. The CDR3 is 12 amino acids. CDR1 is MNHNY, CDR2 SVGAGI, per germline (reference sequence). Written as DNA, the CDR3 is TGTGCCAGCAGTTACGAGACAGATACGCAGTATTTT. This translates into CASSYETDTQYF.

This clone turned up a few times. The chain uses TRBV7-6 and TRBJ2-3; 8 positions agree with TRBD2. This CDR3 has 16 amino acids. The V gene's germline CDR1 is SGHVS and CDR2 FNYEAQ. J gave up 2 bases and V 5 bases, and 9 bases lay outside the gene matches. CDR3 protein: CASSRLPGLDTDTQYF. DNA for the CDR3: TGTGCCAGCAGCCGATTGCCGGGACTAGACACAGATACGCAGTATTTT.

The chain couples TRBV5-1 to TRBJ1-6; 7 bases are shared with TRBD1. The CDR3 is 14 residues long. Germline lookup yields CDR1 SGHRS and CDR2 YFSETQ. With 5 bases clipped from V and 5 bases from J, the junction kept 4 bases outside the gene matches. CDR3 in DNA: TGCGCCAGCAGGTCCGGGACAGATAATTCACCCCTCCACTTT. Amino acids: CASRSGTDNSPLHF.

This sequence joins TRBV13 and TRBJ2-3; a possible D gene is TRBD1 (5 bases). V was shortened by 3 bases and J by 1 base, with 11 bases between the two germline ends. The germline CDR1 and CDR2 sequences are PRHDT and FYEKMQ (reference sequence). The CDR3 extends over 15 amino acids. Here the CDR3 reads CASSFLGRGTDTQYF. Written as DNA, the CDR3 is TGTGCCAGCAGCTTCCTCGGCAGGGGCACAGATACGCAGTATTTT.

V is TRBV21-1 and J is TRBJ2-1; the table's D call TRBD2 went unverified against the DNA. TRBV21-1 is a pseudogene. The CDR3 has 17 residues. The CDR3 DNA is TGTGCCAGCAGCCGGGGCCCAGCGGGAGTATTGTGGGGTGAGCAGTTCTTC. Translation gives CASSRGPAGVLWGEQFF.

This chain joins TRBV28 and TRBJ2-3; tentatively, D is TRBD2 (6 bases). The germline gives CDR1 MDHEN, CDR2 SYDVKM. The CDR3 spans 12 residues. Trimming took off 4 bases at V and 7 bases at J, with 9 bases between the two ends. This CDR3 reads CASSSGGNTQYF. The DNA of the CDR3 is TGTGCCAGCAGTTCCGGGGGAAATACGCAGTATTTT. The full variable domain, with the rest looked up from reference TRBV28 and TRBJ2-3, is DVKVTQSSRYLVKRTGEKVFLECVQDMDHENMFWYRQDPGLGLRLIYFSYDVKMKEKGDIPEGYSVSREKKERFSLILESASTNQTSMYLCASSSGGNTQYFGPGTRLTVL.

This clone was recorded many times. The CDR3 coding sequence is TGTGCCAGCAGTTACGCGTCTAGCGGGAACAATGAGCAGTTCTTC. This sequence encodes CASSYASSGNNEQFF. J is TRBJ2-1 and V is TRBV6-5; 9 nucleotides align to TRBD2. CDR1 MNHEY and CDR2 SVGAGI come from the germline V gene. The trim removed 2 bases at V and 5 bases at J, leaving 4 bases unmatched. The CDR3 has 15 residues.

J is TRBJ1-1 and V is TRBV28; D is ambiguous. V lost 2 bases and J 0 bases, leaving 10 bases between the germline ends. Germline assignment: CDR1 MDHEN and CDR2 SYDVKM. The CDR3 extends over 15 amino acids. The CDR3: CASSLPGPMNTEAFF. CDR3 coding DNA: TGTGCCAGCAGTTTACCAGGCCCTATGAACACTGAAGCTTTCTTT.

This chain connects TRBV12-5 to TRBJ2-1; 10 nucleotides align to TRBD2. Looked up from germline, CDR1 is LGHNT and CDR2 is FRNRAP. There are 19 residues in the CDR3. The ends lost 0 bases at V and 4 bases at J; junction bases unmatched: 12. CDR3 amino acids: CASGLVLLGGLARYNEQFF. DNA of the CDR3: TGTGCTAGTGGTTTGGTACTTTTGGGGGGACTAGCGCGATACAATGAGCAGTTCTTC.

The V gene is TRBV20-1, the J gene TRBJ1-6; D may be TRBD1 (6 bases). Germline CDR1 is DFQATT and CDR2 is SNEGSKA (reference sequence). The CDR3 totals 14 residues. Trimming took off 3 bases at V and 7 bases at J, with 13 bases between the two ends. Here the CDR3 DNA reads TGCAGTGCTAGTCCAGCTCAGGGGAATTCACCCCTCCACTTT. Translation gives CSASPAQGNSPLHF.

CDR3 in amino acids: CASSLEANLNTGELFF. CDR3 in DNA: TGCGCCAGCAGCTTGGAAGCAAACCTGAACACCGGGGAGCTGTTTTTT. V usage is TRBV5-1 and J usage is TRBJ2-2; D is unclear. V lost 0 bases and J 1 base, leaving 10 bases between the germline ends. Looked up from germline, CDR1 is SGHRS and CDR2 is YFSETQ. This CDR3 spans 16 amino acids.

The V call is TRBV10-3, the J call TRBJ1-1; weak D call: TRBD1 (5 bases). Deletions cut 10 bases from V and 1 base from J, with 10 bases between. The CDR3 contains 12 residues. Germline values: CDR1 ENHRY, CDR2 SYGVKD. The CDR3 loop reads CASVGRNTEAFF. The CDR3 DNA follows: TGTGCCAGCGTGGGGCGGAACACTGAAGCTTTCTTT.

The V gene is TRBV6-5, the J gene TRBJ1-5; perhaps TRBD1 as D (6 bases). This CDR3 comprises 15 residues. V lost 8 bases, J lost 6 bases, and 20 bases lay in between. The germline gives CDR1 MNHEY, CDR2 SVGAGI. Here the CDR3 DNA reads TGTGCCAGCTCCCCCGATATCGGGGGGCTTCAGCCCCAGCATTTT. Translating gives CASSPDIGGLQPQHF.